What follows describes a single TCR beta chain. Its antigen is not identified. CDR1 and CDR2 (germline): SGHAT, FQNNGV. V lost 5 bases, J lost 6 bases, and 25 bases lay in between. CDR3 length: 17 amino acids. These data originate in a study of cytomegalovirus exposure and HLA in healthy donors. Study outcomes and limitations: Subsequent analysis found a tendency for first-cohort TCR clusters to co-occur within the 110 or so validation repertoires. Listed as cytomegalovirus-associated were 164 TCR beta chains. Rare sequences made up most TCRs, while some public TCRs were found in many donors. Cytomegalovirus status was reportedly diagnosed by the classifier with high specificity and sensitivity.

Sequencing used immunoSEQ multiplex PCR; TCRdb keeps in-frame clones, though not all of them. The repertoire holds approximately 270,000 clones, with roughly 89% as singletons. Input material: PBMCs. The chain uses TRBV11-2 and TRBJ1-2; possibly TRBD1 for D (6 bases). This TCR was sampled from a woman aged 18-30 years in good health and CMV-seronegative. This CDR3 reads CASSPPGQRPAGDGYTF. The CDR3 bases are TGTGCCAGCAGCCCCCCTGGACAGAGACCGGCGGGGGATGGCTACACCTTC.